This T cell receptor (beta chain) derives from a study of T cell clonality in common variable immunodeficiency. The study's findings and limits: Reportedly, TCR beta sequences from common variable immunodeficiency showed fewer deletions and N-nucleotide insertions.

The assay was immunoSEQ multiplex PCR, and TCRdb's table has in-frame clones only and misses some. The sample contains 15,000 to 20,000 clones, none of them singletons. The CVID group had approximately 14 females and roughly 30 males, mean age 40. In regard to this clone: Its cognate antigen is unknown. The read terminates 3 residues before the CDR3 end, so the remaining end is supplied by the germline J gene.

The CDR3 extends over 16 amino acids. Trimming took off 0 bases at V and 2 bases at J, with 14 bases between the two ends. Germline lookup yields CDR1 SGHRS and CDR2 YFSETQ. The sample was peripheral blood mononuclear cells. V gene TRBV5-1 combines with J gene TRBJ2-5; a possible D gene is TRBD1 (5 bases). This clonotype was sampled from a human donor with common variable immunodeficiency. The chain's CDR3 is CASSLVLQDNQETQYF. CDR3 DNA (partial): TGCGCCAGCAGCTTGGTATTACAGGACAATCAAGAGACC.